A selection of T cell receptor beta chains follows, all from one sample in a study of shared clonotypes between healthy human individuals. TCRdb keeps only in-frame clones here, not all; method: immunoSEQ multiplex PCR. The table lists some 1,400,000 clones, around 97% of them singletons. Sequenced sample: naive CD4+ T cells sorted from blood. The receptor source for this set is a man younger than 45 in good health. Both conserved end residues are part of each CDR3. A D gene is named only where the DNA matches it firmly. Size tells how often a clone was seen (once, few, many) or the class of an expanded clone, and some rows leave it out.

V	size	J	D	DNA	CDR3
TRBV10-2	NA	TRBJ1-3	TRBD1	TGCGCCAGCAGAACACCGGGACAGGGCTCTGGAAACACCATATATTTT	CASRTPGQGSGNTIYF
TRBV2	NA	TRBJ1-3	NA	TGTGCCAGCAAAGGGTCTGGAAACACCATATATTTT	CASKGSGNTIYF
TRBV5-6	NA	TRBJ2-3	TRBD1	TGTGCCAGCAGCCCCCTGACCCTGACAGGGATAGCGCAGTATTTT	CASSPLTLTGIAQYF
TRBV5-5	NA	TRBJ2-2	NA	TGTGCCAGCAGCTTGGCTGGTGAGGGGGAGCTGTTTTTT	CASSLAGEGELFF
TRBV28	NA	TRBJ2-5	NA	TGTGCCAGCAGTTTATCCGGGACGGCTACGACTCAAGAGACCCAGTACTTC	CASSLSGTATTQETQYF
TRBV5-5	NA	TRBJ1-4	NA	TGTGCCAGCAGCTTGTTGGCGGCGGGGGCTAATGAAAAACTGTTTTTT	CASSLLAAGANEKLFF
TRBV11-2	NA	TRBJ2-5	TRBD2	TGTGCCAGCAGCTTGAACCTAGCGGGAGTTGAGACCCAGTACTTC	CASSLNLAGVETQYF
TRBV11-3	NA	TRBJ2-1	NA	TGTGCCAGCAGCTCTCGACAGTACAATGAGCAGTTCTTC	CASSSRQYNEQFF
TRBV19	once	TRBJ2-3	TRBD2	TGTGCCAGTAGTATAACTAGCGAGGCGCAGTATTTT	CASSITSEAQYF
TRBV9	NA	TRBJ2-4	NA	TGTGCCAGCAGCGTAGACGAGACAGTCAACCTAGCCAAAAACATTCAGTACTTC	CASSVDETVNLAKNIQYF
TRBV7-9	once	TRBJ2-3	TRBD1	TGTGCCAGCAGCGTTGGACAGGGAACAGATACGCAGTATTTT	CASSVGQGTDTQYF
TRBV7-2	NA	TRBJ2-7	TRBD1	TGTGCCAGCAGCGTAGGGACAGGGAGGACGTACGAGCAGTACTTC	CASSVGTGRTYEQYF
TRBV27	NA	TRBJ1-4	NA	TGTGCCAGCAGTTTTTGGGGGCAGGCTGAAAAACTGTTTTTT	CASSFWGQAEKLFF
TRBV2	NA	TRBJ2-1	NA	TGTGCCAGCAGGGAGCGGGCCCCATCCTACAATGAGCAGTTCTTC	CASRERAPSYNEQFF
TRBV19	NA	TRBJ2-7	TRBD1	TGTGCCAGTAGCGGACCGGGACAGGGGGTCTACGAGCAGTACTTC	CASSGPGQGVYEQYF
TRBV5-4	NA	TRBJ1-1	NA	TGTGCCAGCAGCTCGAAGACAGGGAACACTGAAGCTTTCTTT	CASSSKTGNTEAFF
TRBV5-8	NA	TRBJ2-7	NA	TGTGCCAGCAGCCCTGGGACCTTATACTACGAGCAGTACTTC	CASSPGTLYYEQYF
TRBV4-2	once	TRBJ2-1	NA	TGTGCCAGCAGCCAAGATCGAGGGGCAGGACTTCATATCAATGAGCAGTTCTTC	CASSQDRGAGLHINEQFF
TRBV28	NA	TRBJ2-3	NA	TGTGCCAGCAGTTTAGAGGGGACAGATACGCAGTATTTT	CASSLEGTDTQYF
TRBV6-1	NA	TRBJ1-1	NA	TGTGCCAGCATTACTCGAGGCGACACTGAAGCTTTCTTT	CASITRGDTEAFF
TRBV27	NA	TRBJ2-1	NA	TGTGCCAGCAGTCTAGCAGGGTCCTACAATGAGCAGTTCTTC	CASSLAGSYNEQFF
TRBV27	NA	TRBJ1-2	NA	TGTGCCAGCAGCCGCCGGGACAACTATGGCTACACCTTC	CASSRRDNYGYTF
TRBV2	NA	TRBJ2-2	NA	TGTGCCAGCAGGGGACAAACTTATAACGGGGAGCTGTTTTTT	CASRGQTYNGELFF
TRBV12-5	NA	TRBJ1-2	NA	TGTGCTAGTGGTTTGTCCGGGATCAACTATGGCTACACCTTC	CASGLSGINYGYTF
TRBV4-3	NA	TRBJ2-1	NA	TGCGCCAGCAGCCAAGATCTGACGACCGACCCCTCCCCGGATGAGCAGTTCTTC	CASSQDLTTDPSPDEQFF
TRBV19	once	TRBJ1-5	NA	TGTGCCAGTAGCAATCGACAGAGGTCCAATCAGCCCCAGCATTTT	CASSNRQRSNQPQHF
TRBV19	NA	TRBJ2-1	NA	TGTGCCAGTAGTGCGCACGGGGCATACAATGAGCAGTTCTTC	CASSAHGAYNEQFF
TRBV27	NA	TRBJ1-5	NA	TGTGCCAGCAGTCGGGGAAGATTCGGCAATCAGCCCCAGCATTTT	CASSRGRFGNQPQHF
TRBV27	NA	TRBJ2-7	TRBD2	TGTGCCAGCGGATCCATGGGACTAGCGGGCTCCTACGAGCAGTACTTC	CASGSMGLAGSYEQYF
TRBV4-1	NA	TRBJ1-5	NA	TGCGCCAGCAGCCACCGGGCATATAGCAATCAGCCCCAGCATTTT	CASSHRAYSNQPQHF
TRBV29-1	NA	TRBJ1-2	NA	TGCAGCGTCGTACATCGTTGGGGGGGACCTCGCGGCTACACCTTC	CSVVHRWGGPRGYTF
TRBV2	NA	TRBJ2-5	NA	TGTGCCAGCAGTGAAAGGCCTTATCCTGTTGTGACCCAGTACTTC	CASSERPYPVVTQYF
TRBV15	NA	TRBJ2-1	TRBD2	TGTGCCACCTCGTATTTACTAGCGGGAGAAGCGAATGAGCAGTTCTTC	CATSYLLAGEANEQFF
TRBV2	many	TRBJ2-1	NA	TGTGCCAGCAGTGCACAGACAGAAGAGCAGTTCTTC	CASSAQTEEQFF
TRBV28	NA	TRBJ2-7	TRBD2	TGTGCCAGCACTAGCGGGAGTGCTACCTACGAGCAGTACTTC	CASTSGSATYEQYF
TRBV2	NA	TRBJ2-6	TRBD1	TGTACCAGCAGTGCTAGACAGGGTAGCAACGTCCTGACTTTC	CTSSARQGSNVLTF
TRBV12-5	NA	TRBJ2-1	TRBD2	TGTGCTAGTGGTTTCGGACTAGCGGGAGTTAATGAGCAGTTCTTC	CASGFGLAGVNEQFF
TRBV19	NA	TRBJ2-7	TRBD1	TGTGCCAGTAGTGACGGGACCGGGACAGGGACCTACGAGCAGTACTTC	CASSDGTGTGTYEQYF
TRBV27	NA	TRBJ1-5	NA	TGTGCCAGCAGTTTTAGACCCGGGGGTAACCAGCCCCAGCATTTT	CASSFRPGGNQPQHF
TRBV2	NA	TRBJ1-1	NA	TGTGCCAACTCTCAGACAGGGAACACTGAAGCTTTCTTT	CANSQTGNTEAFF
TRBV6-1	NA	TRBJ1-1	NA	TGTGCCAGCAGTGAGCGTATAAGCGCTGAAGCTTTCTTT	CASSERISAEAFF
TRBV7-9	NA	TRBJ1-5	NA	TGTGCCAGCAGCTCGCAGGTGGGACAGCCCCAGCATTTT	CASSSQVGQPQHF
TRBV7-2	NA	TRBJ2-5	NA	TGTGCCAGCAGCTTAGCTAGGGAAGAGACCCAGTACTTC	CASSLAREETQYF
TRBV9	once	TRBJ2-7	TRBD1	TGTGCCAGCAGCGTAGCTTTAACAGGGGGCCTCTACGAGCAGTACTTC	CASSVALTGGLYEQYF
TRBV9	NA	TRBJ2-1	TRBD2	TGTGCCAGCAGCGAAAAAAGCGGGAGTGATGAGCAGTTCTTC	CASSEKSGSDEQFF
TRBV27	few	TRBJ1-5	TRBD1	TGTGCCAGCAGTTTATTGGGGACAGGGTCGATTCAGCCCCAGCATTTT	CASSLLGTGSIQPQHF
TRBV28	NA	TRBJ2-7	NA	TGTGCCAGCAAAAAGGACCGCCACGAGCAGTACTTC	CASKKDRHEQYF
TRBV5-1	NA	TRBJ1-2	NA	TGCGCCAGCAGCTTATCGGGGAAGGGTGACTATGGCTACACCTTC	CASSLSGKGDYGYTF
TRBV5-4	NA	TRBJ2-1	TRBD2	TGTGCCAGCAGCCGCCCTAGCGGGGCCGACAATGAGCAGTTCTTC	CASSRPSGADNEQFF
TRBV2	few	TRBJ1-2	NA	TGTGCCAGCAGTGAATTCAGCGACGGGGGCTACACCTTC	CASSEFSDGGYTF
TRBV30	NA	TRBJ2-5	TRBD2	TGTGCCTTCACTAGCGGGAGGTCGTACCAAGAGACCCAGTACTTC	CAFTSGRSYQETQYF
TRBV18	NA	TRBJ2-5	NA	TGTGCCAGCTCACCCCGTGGAGGAGAGACCCAGTACTTC	CASSPRGGETQYF